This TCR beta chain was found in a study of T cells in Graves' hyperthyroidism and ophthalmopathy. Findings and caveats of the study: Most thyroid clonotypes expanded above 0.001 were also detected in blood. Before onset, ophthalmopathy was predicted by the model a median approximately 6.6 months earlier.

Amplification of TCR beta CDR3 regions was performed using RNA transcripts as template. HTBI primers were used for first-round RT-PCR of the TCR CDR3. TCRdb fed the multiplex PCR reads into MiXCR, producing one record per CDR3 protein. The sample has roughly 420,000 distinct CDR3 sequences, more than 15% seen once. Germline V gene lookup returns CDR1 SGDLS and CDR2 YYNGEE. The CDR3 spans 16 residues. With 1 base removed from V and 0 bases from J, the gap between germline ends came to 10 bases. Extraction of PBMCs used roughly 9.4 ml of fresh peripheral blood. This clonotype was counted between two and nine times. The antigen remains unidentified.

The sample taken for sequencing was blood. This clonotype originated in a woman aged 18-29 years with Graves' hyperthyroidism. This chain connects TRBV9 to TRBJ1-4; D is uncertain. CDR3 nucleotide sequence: TGTGCCAGCAGCGTACAGGCGCGGCCAACTAATGAAAAACTGTTTTTT. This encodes CASSVQARPTNEKLFF.